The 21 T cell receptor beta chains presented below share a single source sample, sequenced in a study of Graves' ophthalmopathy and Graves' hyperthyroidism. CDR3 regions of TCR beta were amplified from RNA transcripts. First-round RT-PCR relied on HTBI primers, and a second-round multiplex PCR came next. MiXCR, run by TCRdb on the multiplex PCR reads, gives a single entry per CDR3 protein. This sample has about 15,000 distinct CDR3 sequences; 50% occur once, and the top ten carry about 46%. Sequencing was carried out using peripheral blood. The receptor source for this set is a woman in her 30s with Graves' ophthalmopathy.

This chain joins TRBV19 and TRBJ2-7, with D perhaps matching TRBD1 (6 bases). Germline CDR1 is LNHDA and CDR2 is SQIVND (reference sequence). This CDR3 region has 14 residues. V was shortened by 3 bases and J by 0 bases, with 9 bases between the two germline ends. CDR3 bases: TGTGCCAGTAGTATGGGGGACAACTCCTACGAGCAGTACTTC. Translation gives CASSMGDNSYEQYF. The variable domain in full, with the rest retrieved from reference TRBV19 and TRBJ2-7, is DGGITQSPKYLFRKEGQNVTLSCEQNLNHDAMYWYRQDPGQGLRLIYYSQIVNDFQKGDIAEGYSVSREKKESFPLTVTSAQKNPTAFYLCASSMGDNSYEQYFGPGTRLTVT.

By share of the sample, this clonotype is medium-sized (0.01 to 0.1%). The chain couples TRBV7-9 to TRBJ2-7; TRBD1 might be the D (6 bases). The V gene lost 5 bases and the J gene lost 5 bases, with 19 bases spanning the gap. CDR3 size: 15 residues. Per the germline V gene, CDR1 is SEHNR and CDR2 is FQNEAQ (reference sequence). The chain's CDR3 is CASSPIPQGSHEQYF. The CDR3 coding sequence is TGTGCCAGCAGCCCCATCCCACAGGGTTCCCACGAGCAGTACTTC. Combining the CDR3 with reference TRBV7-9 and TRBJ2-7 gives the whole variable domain DTGVSQNPRHKITKRGQNVTFRCDPISEHNRLYWYRQTLGQGPEFLTYFQNEAQLEKSRLLSDRFSAERPKGSFSTLEIQRTEQGDSAMYLCASSPIPQGSHEQYFGPGTRLTVT.

CDR3 DNA sequence: TGTGCCAGCAGTGACGGTATTGAGCAGTTCTTC. Translation gives CASSDGIEQFF. The chain joins TRBV6-4 to TRBJ2-1; D gene ambiguous. Germline V gene data show CDR1 as MRHNA and CDR2 as SNTAGT. This CDR3 has 11 amino acids. The germline V and J ends were trimmed by 2 bases and 9 bases, with 5 bases remaining between them.

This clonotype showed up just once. As DNA, the CDR3 is TGTGCCATCAGCGGGAGAAGGGTTGGGGAAACGTACAATGAAGAGACCCAGTACTTC. It is translated as CAISGRRVGETYNEETQYF. The chain recombines TRBV10-3 with TRBJ2-5; a possible D gene is TRBD2 (6 bases). This CDR3 has 19 amino acids. Trimming shortened V by 6 bases and J by 3 bases, and 29 bases separated the two germline ends. Per germline, CDR1 ENHRY and CDR2 SYGVKD.

The CDR3 region is CATSDPQGSETQYF. CDR3 coding DNA: TGTGCCACCAGTGACCCACAGGGGTCAGAGACCCAGTACTTC. The rearrangement uses TRBV24-1 and TRBJ2-5; 7 nucleotides agree with TRBD1. Unmatched junction bases numbered 5, after V lost 4 bases and J lost 4 bases. Germline lookup yields CDR1 KGHDR and CDR2 SFDVKD. This CDR3 region has 14 residues.

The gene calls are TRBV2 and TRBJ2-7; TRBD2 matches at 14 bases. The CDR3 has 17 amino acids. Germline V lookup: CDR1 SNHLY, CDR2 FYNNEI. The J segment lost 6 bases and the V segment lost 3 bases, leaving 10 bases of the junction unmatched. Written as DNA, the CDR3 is TGTGCCAGCAGTGAGGGGGGCCGGACTAGCGGGAGGATCGAGCAGTACTTC. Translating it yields CASSEGGRTSGRIEQYF.

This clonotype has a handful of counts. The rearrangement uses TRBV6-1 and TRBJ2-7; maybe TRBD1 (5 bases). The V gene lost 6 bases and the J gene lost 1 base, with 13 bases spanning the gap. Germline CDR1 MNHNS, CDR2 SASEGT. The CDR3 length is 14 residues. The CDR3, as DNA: TGTGCCAGCAGACCCACCCGACAGTCCTACGAGCAGTACTTC. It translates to CASRPTRQSYEQYF.

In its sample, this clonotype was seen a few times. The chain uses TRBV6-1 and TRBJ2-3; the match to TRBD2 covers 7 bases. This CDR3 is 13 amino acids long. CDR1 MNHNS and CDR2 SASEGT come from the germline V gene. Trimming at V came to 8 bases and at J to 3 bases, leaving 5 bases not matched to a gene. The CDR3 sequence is CASGRAETDTQYF. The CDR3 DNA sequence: TGTGCCAGCGGGAGGGCTGAGACAGATACGCAGTATTTT.

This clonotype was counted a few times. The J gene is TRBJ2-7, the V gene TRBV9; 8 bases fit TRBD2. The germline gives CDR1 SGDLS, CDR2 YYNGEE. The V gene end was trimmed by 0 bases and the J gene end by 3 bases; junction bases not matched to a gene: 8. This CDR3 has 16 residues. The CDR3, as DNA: TGTGCCAGCAGCGTAGGCCCAGCGGGAGAGGTCTACGAGCAGTACTTC. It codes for CASSVGPAGEVYEQYF.

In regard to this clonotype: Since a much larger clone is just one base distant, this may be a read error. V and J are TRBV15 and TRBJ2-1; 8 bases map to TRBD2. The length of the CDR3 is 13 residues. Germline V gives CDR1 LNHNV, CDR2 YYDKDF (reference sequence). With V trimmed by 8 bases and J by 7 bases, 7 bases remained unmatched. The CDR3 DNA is TGTGCCACCCAAGACGGGGGGGTAAATGAGCAGTTCTTC. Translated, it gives CATQDGGVNEQFF.

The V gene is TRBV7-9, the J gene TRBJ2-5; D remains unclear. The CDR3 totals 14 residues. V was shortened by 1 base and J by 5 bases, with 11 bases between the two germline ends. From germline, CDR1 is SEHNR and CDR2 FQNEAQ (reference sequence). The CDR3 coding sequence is TGTGCCAGCAGCTTAGAACGACGTGGGGAGACCCAGTACTTC. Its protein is CASSLERRGETQYF.

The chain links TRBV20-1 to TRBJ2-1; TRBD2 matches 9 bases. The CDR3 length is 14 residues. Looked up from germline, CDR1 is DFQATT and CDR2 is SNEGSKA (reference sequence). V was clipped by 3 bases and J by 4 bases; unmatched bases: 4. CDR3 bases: TGCAGTGCTAGCGGCGGGAGGGGTTACAATGAGCAGTTCTTC. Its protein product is CSASGGRGYNEQFF.

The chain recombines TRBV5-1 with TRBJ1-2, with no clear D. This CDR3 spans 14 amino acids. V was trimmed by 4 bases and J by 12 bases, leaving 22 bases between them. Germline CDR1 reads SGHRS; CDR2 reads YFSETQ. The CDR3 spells CASSILGPDSGNTF. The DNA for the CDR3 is TGCGCCAGCAGCATACTCGGGCCTGACTCTGGAAACACCTTC. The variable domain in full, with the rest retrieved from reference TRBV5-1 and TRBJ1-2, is KAGVTQTPRYLIKTRGQQVTLSCSPISGHRSVSWYQQTPGQGLQFLFEYFSETQRNKGNFPGRFSGRQFSNSRSEMNVSTLELGDSALYLCASSILGPDSGNTFGSGTRLTVV.

The CDR3 loop reads CATSDFTASSTDTQYF. DNA of the CDR3: TGTGCCACCAGTGATTTCACAGCATCTAGCACAGATACGCAGTATTTT. This chain joins TRBV24-1 and TRBJ2-3; D call uncertain. The CDR3 totals 16 residues. V was clipped by 1 base and J by 0 bases, with 10 bases between them. The germline gives CDR1 KGHDR, CDR2 SFDVKD.

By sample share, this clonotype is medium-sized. DNA of the CDR3: TGCGCCAGCAGCGGAATAGGGGGGGGGGATGAGCAGTTCTTC. Amino acid sequence: CASSGIGGGDEQFF. The chain recombines TRBV5-1 with TRBJ2-1; TRBD2 might be the D (7 bases). This CDR3 is 14 amino acids long. The V end lost 4 bases, the J end lost 8 bases, and 16 bases lay between the germline ends. CDR1 SGHRS and CDR2 YFSETQ come from the germline V gene.

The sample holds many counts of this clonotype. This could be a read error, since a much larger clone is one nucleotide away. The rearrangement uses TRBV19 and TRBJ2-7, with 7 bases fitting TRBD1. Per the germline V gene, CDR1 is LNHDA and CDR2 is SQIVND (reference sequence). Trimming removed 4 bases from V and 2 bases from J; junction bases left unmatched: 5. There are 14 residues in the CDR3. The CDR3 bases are TGTGCCAGTAGTACCCGACAGGGAACCTACGAGCAGTACTTC. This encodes CASSTRQGTYEQYF.

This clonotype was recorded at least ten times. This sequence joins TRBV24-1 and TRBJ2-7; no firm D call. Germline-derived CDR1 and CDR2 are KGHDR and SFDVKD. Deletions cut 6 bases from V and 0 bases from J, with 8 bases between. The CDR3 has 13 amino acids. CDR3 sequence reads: CATSPSASYEQYF. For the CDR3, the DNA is TGTGCCACCAGTCCTAGTGCCTCCTACGAGCAGTACTTC.

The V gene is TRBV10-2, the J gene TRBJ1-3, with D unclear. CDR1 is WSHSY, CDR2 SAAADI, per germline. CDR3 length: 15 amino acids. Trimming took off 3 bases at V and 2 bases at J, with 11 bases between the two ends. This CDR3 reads CASSDRGATGNTIYF. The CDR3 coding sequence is TGCGCCAGCAGTGATCGGGGTGCTACTGGAAACACCATATATTTT.

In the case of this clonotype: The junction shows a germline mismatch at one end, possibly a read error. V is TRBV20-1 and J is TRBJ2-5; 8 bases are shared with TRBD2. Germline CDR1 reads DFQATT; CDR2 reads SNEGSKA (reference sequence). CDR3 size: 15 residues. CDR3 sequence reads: CSATRGDTDGSEQYF. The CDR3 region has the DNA TGCAGTGCTACGCGGGGGGACACCGACGGCAGCGAGCAGTACTTT.

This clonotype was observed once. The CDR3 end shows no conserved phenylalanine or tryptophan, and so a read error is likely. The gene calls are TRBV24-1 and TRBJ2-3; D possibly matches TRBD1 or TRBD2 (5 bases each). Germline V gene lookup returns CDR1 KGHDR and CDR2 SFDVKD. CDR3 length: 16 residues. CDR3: CATSDSGADSSDTQYL. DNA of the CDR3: TGTGCCACAAGTGATTCCGGGGCGGATAGCTCAGATACGCAGTATCTT.

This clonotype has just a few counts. CDR3: CASSPRQEQETQYF. The DNA of the CDR3 is TGTGCCAGCAGTCCTAGACAGGAGCAAGAGACCCAGTACTTC. The chain has TRBV6-6 and TRBJ2-5; D is perhaps TRBD1 (6 bases). The germline CDR1 and CDR2 sequences are MNHNY and SVGAGI (reference sequence). There are 14 residues in the CDR3. Between the trimmed V and J ends, which lost 5 bases and 2 bases, there was a span of 12 bases.